The entry below describes one T cell receptor (beta chain). The junction had 16 bases not matched to a gene; V was cut back by 7 bases and J by 7 bases. This CDR3 region has 17 residues. Germline CDR1 LNHDA, CDR2 SQIVND (reference sequence). Up to about 2 ug genomic DNA was used for TCRB CDR3 amplification. The primer mix had 60 V beta and 13 J beta primers. Sequenced by immunoSEQ multiplex PCR; TCRdb stores in-frame clones only, minus some. The table shows about 64,000 clones, with 82% occurring only once. Only patients with spare fresh-frozen tumor and over two years of follow-up were included. This entry is derived from a study of glioma-infiltrating T cells after dendritic cell vaccination.

The sequencing used blood, collected before dendritic cell vaccination. This receptor was identified in a human donor with glioblastoma. The chain employs TRBV19 and TRBJ1-2; 12 nucleotides agree with TRBD1. CDR3 region: CASTLGQGALNRGGYTF. The CDR3 DNA follows: TGTGCCAGTACCCTGGGACAGGGGGCCCTGAATCGGGGTGGCTACACCTTC.